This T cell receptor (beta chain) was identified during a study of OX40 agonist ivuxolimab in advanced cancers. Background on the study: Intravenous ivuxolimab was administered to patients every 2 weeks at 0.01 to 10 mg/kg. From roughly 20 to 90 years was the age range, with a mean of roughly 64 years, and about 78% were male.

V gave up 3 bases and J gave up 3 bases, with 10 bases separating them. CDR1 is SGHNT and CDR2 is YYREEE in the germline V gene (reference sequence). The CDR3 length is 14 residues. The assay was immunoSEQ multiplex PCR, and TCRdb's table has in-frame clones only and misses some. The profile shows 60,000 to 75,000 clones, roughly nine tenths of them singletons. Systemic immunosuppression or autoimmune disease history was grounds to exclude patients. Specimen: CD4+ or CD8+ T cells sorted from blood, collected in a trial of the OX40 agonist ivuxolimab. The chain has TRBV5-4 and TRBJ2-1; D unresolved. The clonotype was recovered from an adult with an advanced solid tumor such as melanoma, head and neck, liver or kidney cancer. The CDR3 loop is CASSSGGGYNEQFF. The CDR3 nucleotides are TGTGCCAGCAGCTCGGGTGGCGGCTACAATGAGCAGTTCTTC.